What follows is one T cell receptor (beta chain) and its context. The data belong to a study of control samples from healthy donors and cancer patients. Looked up from germline, CDR1 is WSHSY and CDR2 is SAAADI. This CDR3 region has 13 residues. Losses at the gene ends were 6 bases for V and 6 bases for J; bases not matched to a gene: 6. Only in-frame clones appear in the TCRdb table, and some are missing; sequencing was by immunoSEQ multiplex PCR. The sample has about 94,000 clones; roughly nine tenths are singletons. Material: blood. This receptor was taken from a woman between 18 and 29 years old in good health. The genes are TRBV10-2 and TRBJ1-2, with TRBD1 identical over 8 bases. DNA of the CDR3: TGCGCCAGCAGAGTACAGGGGGAGGATGGCTACACCTTC. This codes for CASRVQGEDGYTF.